These 5 T cell receptor beta chains share one sample of origin, sequenced in a study of T cells in Graves' hyperthyroidism and ophthalmopathy. Authors of the study amplified TCR beta CDR3 regions from RNA transcripts. First-round RT-PCR targeting the TCR CDR3 was performed with the HTBI primer set. MiXCR, applied by TCRdb to the multiplex PCR reads, yields one record per CDR3 protein. The data contain some 98,000 distinct CDR3 sequences, around 42% of them singletons. The specimen was peripheral blood or thyroid tissue (not recorded which). These receptors were collected from a young woman with Graves' hyperthyroidism.

This clonotype was seen ten or more times. V is TRBV6-5 and J is TRBJ2-7; D unresolved. Germline V gene sequence: CDR1 MNHEY, CDR2 SVGAGI. The CDR3 spans 13 residues. Deletions cut 5 bases from V and 6 bases from J, with 14 bases between. In DNA form, the CDR3 reads TGTGCCAGCAGTGTTTTTCTTCTGAGCGAGCAGTACTTC. Translated: CASSVFLLSEQYF.

The V gene is TRBV25-1, the J gene TRBJ2-5; 11 nucleotides align to TRBD2. CDR3 length: 16 residues. The germline CDR1 and CDR2 sequences are MGHDK and SYGVNS. V lost 2 bases and J lost 6; bases outside the gene matches: 8. The CDR3 sequence is CASSEPGTSGRKTQYF. The CDR3 region has the DNA TGTGCCAGCAGTGAACCCGGGACTAGCGGTAGGAAGACCCAGTACTTC.

This clonotype was seen many times. In nucleotides, the CDR3 is TGTGCCAGCAGTTACTCGAATCAGGGCGAGCAGTACTTC. Translation: CASSYSNQGEQYF. The chain has TRBV6-5 and TRBJ2-7; D is possibly TRBD1 (5 bases). The germline gives CDR1 MNHEY, CDR2 SVGAGI. Deletions cut 0 bases from V and 6 bases from J, with 9 bases between. This CDR3 contains 13 residues.

This clonotype has ten or more counts. This chain uses TRBV24-1 with TRBJ2-2, with 9 positions matching TRBD1. CDR1 KGHDR and CDR2 SFDVKD come from the germline V gene. This CDR3 has 18 residues. Unmatched junction bases numbered 11, after V lost 3 bases and J lost 4 bases. As DNA, the CDR3 is TGTGCCACCAGTGATGCTCCGGGACAGGGAGGGTCCACCGGGGAGCTGTTTTTT. It is translated as CATSDAPGQGGSTGELFF.

The V call is TRBV3-1, the J call TRBJ1-4, with 7 bases lining up with TRBD1. J lost 10 bases, V lost 0 bases, and 11 bases had no gene match. This CDR3 is built from 16 residues. Germline V gives CDR1 LGHDT, CDR2 YNNKEL (reference sequence). As DNA, the CDR3 is TGTGCCAGCAGCCAAGACCCGTACAGGGGCGATGGAAAACTGTTTTTT. Residues: CASSQDPYRGDGKLFF.